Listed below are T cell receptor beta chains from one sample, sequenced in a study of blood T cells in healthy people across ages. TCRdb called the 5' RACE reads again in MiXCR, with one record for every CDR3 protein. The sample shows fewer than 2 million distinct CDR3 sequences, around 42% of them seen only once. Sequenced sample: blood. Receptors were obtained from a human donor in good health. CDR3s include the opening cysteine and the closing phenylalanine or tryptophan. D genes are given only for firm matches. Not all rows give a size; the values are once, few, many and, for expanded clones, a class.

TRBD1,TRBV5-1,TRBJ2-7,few,TGCGCCAGCAGCCCTCCCGGGACAGGGAACGAGCAGTACTTC,CASSPPGTGNEQYF
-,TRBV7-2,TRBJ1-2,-,TGTGCCAGCAGCTCCGGGATTCTTTATGGCTACACCTTC,CASSSGILYGYTF
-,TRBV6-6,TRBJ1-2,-,TGTGCCAGCAGTTACTCGGTTGGGGGTCACTATGGCTACACCTTC,CASSYSVGGHYGYTF
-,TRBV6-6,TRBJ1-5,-,TGTGCCAGCAGTTACTCGAGAGGGCGGCGGGTAAATCAGCCCCAGCATTTT,CASSYSRGRRVNQPQHF
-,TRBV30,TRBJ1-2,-,TGTGCCTGGAGCCAGGGAGATGGCTACACCTTC,CAWSQGDGYTF
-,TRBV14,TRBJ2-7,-,TGTGCCAGCAGCCCCGGACTGGTCAACGAGCAGTACTTC,CASSPGLVNEQYF
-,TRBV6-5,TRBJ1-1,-,TGTGCCAGCAGACGAGTTCAGGGCGGCACTGAAGCTTTCTTT,CASRRVQGGTEAFF
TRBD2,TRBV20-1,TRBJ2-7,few,TGCAGTGCTGTCGACACCGGGACTACGGCGGTCGAGCAGTACTTC,CSAVDTGTTAVEQYF
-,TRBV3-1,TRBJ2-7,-,TGTGCCGGCAGCCAAGAGGGGGAGCAGTACTTC,CAGSQEGEQYF
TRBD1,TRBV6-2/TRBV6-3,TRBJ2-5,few,TGTGCCAGCTGGGACAGGGGGTATGGTGAGACCCAGTACTTC,CASWDRGYGETQYF
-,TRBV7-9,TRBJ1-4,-,TGTGCCAGCAGCTTAGCGAGAGGACCAACTAATGAAAAACTGTTTTTT,CASSLARGPTNEKLFF
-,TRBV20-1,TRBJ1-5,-,TGCAGTGCTAGTCGTACCCAGGAAGCGGGTCAGCCCCAGCATTTT,CSASRTQEAGQPQHF
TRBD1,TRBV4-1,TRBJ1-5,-,TGCGCCAGCAGCCAGGGGACAGGAGTCAATCAGCCCCAGCATTTT,CASSQGTGVNQPQHF
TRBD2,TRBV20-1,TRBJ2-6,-,TGCAGTGCTAGAACCGGACTAGCGGGCCTCTCTGGGGCCAACGTCCTGACTTTC,CSARTGLAGLSGANVLTF
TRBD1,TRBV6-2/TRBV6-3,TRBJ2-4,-,TGTGCCAGCAGTTACTCCTTGGTAGGGACAGGGGGCGGACTGGCGTCAAGCATGGATCAAGAGCAGTACTTC,CASSYSLVGTGGGLASSMDQEQYF
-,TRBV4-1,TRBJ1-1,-,TGCGCCAGCAGCCTCCTAACGGGGGCCTTGCCTGAAGCTTTCTTT,CASSLLTGALPEAFF
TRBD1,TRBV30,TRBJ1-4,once,TGTGCCTGGAGTGGAAATACAGGGGGTGAGGATGAAAAACTGTTTTTT,CAWSGNTGGEDEKLFF
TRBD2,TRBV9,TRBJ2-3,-,TGTGCCAGTAGCGGGGGGCCAGAAGGCACAGATACGCAGTATTTT,CASSGGPEGTDTQYF
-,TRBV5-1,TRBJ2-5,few,TGCGCCAGCAGCCTGGGACCCTCGGGGCGGGAAGAGACCCAGTACTTC,CASSLGPSGREETQYF
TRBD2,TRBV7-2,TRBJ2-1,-,TGTGCCAGCAGCTTAGTAGCGGGGGTGGTGGATGAGCAGTTCTTC,CASSLVAGVVDEQFF
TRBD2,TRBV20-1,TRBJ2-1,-,TGCAGTGCTAGCGGGGGACTAGCGGGGGAGAGCTCCCACAATGAGCAGTTCTTC,CSASGGLAGESSHNEQFF
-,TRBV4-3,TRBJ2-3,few,TGCGCCAGCAGCCAAGAGTTGTCCCCCCGCACAGATACGCAGTATTTT,CASSQELSPRTDTQYF
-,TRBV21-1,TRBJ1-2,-,TGTGCCAGCAGCAGTAGCAATTATAACTATGGCTACACCTTC,CASSSSNYNYGYTF
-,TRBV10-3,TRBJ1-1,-,TGTGCCATCAGTCCGCGGGCCAGGAACACTGAAGCTTTCTTT,CAISPRARNTEAFF
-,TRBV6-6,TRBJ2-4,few,TGTGCCAGCAGTTACAGGCGTGGGCAGGCGAAAAACATTCAGTACTTC,CASSYRRGQAKNIQYF
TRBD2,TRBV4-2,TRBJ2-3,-,TGTGCCAGCAGCCAAGATACTAGCGGGGGACCAGATACGCAGTATTTT,CASSQDTSGGPDTQYF
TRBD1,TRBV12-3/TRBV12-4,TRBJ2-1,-,TGTGCCAGCAGGGACAGGGGAAGTGTCGATGAGCAGTTCTTC,CASRDRGSVDEQFF
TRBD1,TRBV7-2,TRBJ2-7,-,TGTGCCAGCAGCTTACAGGGGGCGAACACCTACGAGCAGTACTTC,CASSLQGANTYEQYF
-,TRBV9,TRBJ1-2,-,TGTGCCAGCAGCGTAGGGTGGCAGCTAGCTAACTATGGCTACACCTTC,CASSVGWQLANYGYTF
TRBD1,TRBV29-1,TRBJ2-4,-,TGCAGCGTCCACGGGACAGGGAACATTCAGTACTTC,CSVHGTGNIQYF
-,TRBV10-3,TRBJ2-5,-,TGTGCCATCAGTAACTCTCAGGGTGCGAGCTACCAGGAGACCCAGTACTTC,CAISNSQGASYQETQYF
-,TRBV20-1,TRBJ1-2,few,TGCAGTGCGAGAGAAGGGAAGGCTAACTATGGCTACACCTTC,CSAREGKANYGYTF
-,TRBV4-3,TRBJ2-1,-,TGCGCCAGCAGCCGGTCTTTGCGACCGGACAATGAGCAGTTCTTC,CASSRSLRPDNEQFF
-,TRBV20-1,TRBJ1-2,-,TGCAGTGCTAGAGTACAGGGAATCCCTAACTATGGCTACACCTTC,CSARVQGIPNYGYTF
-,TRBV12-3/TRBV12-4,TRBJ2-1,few,TGTGCCAGCAGTTTCACCCCACCCCAGGAGCAGTTCTTC,CASSFTPPQEQFF
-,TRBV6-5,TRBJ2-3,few,TGTGCCAGCACCCGGGTCTTCTCCTCAGATACGCAGTATTTT,CASTRVFSSDTQYF
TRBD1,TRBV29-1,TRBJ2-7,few,TGCAGCGTTGAAGGGAAAGGGGGCTTCGAGCAGTACTTC,CSVEGKGGFEQYF
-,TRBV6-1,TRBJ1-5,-,TGTGCCAGCAGGGAGGGCGGTGCGGGCAATCAGCCCCAGCATTTT,CASREGGAGNQPQHF
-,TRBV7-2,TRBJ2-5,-,TGTGCCGGCAGTGACTTCCAAGAGACCCAGTACTTC,CAGSDFQETQYF
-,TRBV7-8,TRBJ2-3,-,TGTGCCAGCAGCTTAGCGGGTTCGCTTGGGACTAGCACAGATACGCAGTATTTT,CASSLAGSLGTSTDTQYF
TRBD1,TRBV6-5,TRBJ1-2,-,TGTGCCAGCAGTTACCGTCCCGGGACAGGGGGGAACTATGGCTACACCTTC,CASSYRPGTGGNYGYTF
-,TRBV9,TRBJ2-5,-,TGTGCCAGCAGCGCCTTAGCTACGGGAGAGACCCAGTACTTC,CASSALATGETQYF
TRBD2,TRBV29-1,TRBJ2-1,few,TGCAGCGTTGATGTTTCTAGCGGGGGGGATGAGCAGTTCTTC,CSVDVSSGGDEQFF
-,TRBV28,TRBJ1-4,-,TGTGCCAGCTTTAGGGGCGGGGAATTTGGAAAACTGTTTTTT,CASFRGGEFGKLFF